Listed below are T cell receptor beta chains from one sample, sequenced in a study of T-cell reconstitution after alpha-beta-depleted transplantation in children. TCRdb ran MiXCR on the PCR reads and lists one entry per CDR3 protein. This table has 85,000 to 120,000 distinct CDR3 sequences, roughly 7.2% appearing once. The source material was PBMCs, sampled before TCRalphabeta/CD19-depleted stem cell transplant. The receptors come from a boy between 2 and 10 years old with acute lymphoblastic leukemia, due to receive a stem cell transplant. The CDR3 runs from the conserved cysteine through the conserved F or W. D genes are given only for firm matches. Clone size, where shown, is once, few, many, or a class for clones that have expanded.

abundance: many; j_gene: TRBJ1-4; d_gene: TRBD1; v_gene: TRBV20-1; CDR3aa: CSVRGFGEKLFF; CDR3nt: TGCAGCGTCAGGGGGTTTGGTGAAAAACTGTTTTTT
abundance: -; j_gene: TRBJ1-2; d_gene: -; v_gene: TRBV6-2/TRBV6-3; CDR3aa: CASRLRGRPYGYTF; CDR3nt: TGTGCCAGCAGACTACGAGGCCGCCCCTATGGCTACACCTTC
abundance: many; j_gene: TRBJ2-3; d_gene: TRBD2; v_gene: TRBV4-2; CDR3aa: CASSQEASGGADTQYF; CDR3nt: TGTGCCAGCAGCCAAGAGGCTAGCGGGGGTGCAGATACGCAGTATTTT
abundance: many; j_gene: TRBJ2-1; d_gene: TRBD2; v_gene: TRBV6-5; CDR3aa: CASSRHSGTSGYNEQFF; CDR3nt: TGTGCCAGCAGCCGACACTCCGGGACTAGCGGATACAATGAGCAGTTCTTC
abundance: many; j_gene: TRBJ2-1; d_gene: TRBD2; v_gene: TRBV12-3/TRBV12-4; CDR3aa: CASSLSLAGHWDNEQFF; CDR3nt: TGTGCCAGCAGTTTAAGCCTAGCGGGGCATTGGGACAATGAGCAGTTCTTC
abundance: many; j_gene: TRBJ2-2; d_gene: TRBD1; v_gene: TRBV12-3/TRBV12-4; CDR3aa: CASSPQGIAGELFF; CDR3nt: TGTGCCAGCAGTCCACAGGGGATAGCCGGGGAGCTGTTTTTT
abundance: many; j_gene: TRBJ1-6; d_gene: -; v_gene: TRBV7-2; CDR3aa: CASSLGARGKGAPLHF; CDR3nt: TGTGCCAGCAGCTTGGGGGCAAGGGGAAAAGGGGCACCCCTCCACTTT
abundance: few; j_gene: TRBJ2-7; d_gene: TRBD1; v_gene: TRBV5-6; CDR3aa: CASSLYLRGLYEQYF; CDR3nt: TGTGCCAGCAGCTTGTATCTCAGGGGGCTCTACGAGCAGTACTTC
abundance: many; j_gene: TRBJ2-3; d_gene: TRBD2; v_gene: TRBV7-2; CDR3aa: CASSLQRGARTDTQYF; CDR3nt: TGTGCCAGCAGCCTACAGCGGGGGGCCCGCACAGATACGCAGTATTTT
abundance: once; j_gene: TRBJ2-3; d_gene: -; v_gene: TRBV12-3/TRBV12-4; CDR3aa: CASSLWAEVLYF; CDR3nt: TGTGCCAGCAGTTTGTGGGCGGAGGTGTTGTATTTT
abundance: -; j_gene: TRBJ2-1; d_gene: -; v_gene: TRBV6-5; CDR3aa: CASSYGPRAPQDF; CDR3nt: TGTGCCAGCAGTTATGGTCCGCGCGCTCCGCAAGACTTC
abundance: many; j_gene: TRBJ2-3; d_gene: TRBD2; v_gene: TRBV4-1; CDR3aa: CASSQVGPGLAGGRTSTDTQYF; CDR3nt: TGCGCCAGCAGCCAAGTCGGACCGGGACTAGCGGGGGGACGTACTAGCACAGATACGCAGTATTTT
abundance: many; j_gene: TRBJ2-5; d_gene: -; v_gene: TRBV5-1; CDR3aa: CASSSGTPPGTQYF; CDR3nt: TGCGCCAGCAGCTCTGGGACTCCGCCAGGGACCCAGTACTTC
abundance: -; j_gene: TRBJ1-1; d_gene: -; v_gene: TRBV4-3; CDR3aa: CASSQEEDTNTEAFF; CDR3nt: TGCGCCAGCAGCCAAGAAGAGGACACGAACACTGAAGCTTTCTTT
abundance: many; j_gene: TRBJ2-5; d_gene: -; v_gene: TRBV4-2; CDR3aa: CASGDFGTSEETQYF; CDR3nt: TGTGCCAGCGGGGACTTCGGGACGTCTGAAGAGACCCAGTACTTC
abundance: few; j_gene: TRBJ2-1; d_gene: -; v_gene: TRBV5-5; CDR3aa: CASSLGANSEQFF; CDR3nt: TGTGCCAGCAGCTTGGGGGCCAATTCAGAGCAGTTCTTC
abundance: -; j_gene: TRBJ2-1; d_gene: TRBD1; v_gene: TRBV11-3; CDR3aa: CASSSPKQGARNEQFF; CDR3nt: TGTGCCAGCAGCTCCCCCAAACAGGGGGCGCGGAATGAGCAGTTCTTC
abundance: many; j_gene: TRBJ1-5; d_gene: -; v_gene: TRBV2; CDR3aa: CASSERPWGNQPQHF; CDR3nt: TGTGCCAGCAGTGAACGGCCGTGGGGGAATCAGCCCCAGCATTTT
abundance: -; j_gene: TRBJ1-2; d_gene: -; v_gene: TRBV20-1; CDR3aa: CSASAVYGYTF; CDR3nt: TGCAGTGCTAGCGCAGTCTATGGCTACACCTTC
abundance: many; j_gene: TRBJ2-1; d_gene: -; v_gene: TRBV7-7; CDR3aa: CASSLAAGNEQFF; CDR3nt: TGTGCTAGCAGCTTAGCGGCCGGTAATGAGCAGTTCTTC
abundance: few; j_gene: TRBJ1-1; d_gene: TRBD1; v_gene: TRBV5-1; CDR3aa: CASSGGTGVATEAFF; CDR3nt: TGCGCCAGCAGCGGGGGGACAGGGGTGGCCACTGAAGCTTTCTTT
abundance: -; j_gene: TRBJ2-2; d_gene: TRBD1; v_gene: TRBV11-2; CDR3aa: CASRPGTASTGELFF; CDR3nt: TGTGCCAGCAGACCCGGGACAGCATCCACCGGGGAGCTGTTTTTT
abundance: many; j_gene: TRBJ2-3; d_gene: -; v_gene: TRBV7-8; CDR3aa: CASSPGTDTQYF; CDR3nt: TGTGCCAGCAGCCCGGGAACAGATACGCAGTATTTT
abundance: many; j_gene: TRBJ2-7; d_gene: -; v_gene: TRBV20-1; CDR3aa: CSARSPDLYEQYF; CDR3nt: TGCAGTGCTAGATCCCCGGACCTTTACGAGCAGTACTTC
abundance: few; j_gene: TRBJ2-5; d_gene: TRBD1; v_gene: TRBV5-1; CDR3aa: CASSLSTGVIETQYF; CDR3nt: TGCGCCAGCAGCTTGTCAACAGGGGTAATTGAGACCCAGTACTTC
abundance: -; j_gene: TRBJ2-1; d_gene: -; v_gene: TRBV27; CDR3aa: CASSVTGTSSYNEQFF; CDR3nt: TGTGCCAGCAGTGTAACCGGGACATCCTCTTACAATGAGCAGTTCTTC
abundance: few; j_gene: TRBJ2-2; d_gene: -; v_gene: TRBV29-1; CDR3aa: CSVKQGTGELFF; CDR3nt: TGCAGCGTTAAACAGGGCACCGGGGAGCTGTTTTTT
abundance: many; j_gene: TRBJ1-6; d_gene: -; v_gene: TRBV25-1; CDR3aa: CASSGYREVSPLHF; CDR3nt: TGTGCCAGCAGTGGGTACAGGGAGGTTTCACCCCTCCACTTT
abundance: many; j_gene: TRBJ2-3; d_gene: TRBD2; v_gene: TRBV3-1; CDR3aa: CASTDIAGGTDTQYF; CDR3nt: TGTGCCAGTACTGACATAGCGGGGGGCACAGATACGCAGTATTTT
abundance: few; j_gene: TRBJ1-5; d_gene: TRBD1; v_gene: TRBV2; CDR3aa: CASRIGTGGSQPQHF; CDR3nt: TGTGCCAGCAGAATCGGGACAGGGGGCTCTCAGCCCCAGCATTTT
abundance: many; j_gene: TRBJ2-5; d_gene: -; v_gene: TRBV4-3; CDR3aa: CASSQDARQETQYF; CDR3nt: TGCGCCAGCAGCCAAGATGCGAGACAAGAGACCCAGTACTTC
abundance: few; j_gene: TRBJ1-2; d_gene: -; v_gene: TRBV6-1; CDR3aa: CASSEAVYYGYTF; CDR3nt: TGTGCCAGCAGTGAAGCGGTATACTATGGCTACACCTTC
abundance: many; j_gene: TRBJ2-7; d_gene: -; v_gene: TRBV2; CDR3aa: CASSASLDSSYEQYF; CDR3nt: TGTGCCAGCAGCGCAAGCTTGGACAGCTCCTACGAGCAGTACTTC
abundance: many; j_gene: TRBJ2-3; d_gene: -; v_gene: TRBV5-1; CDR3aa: CASSSMDGTDTQYF; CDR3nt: TGCGCCAGCAGCTCTATGGACGGCACAGATACGCAGTATTTT
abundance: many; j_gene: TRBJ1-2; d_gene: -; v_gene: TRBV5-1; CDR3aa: CASSLYNYGYTF; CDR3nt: TGCGCCAGCAGCTTGTATAACTATGGCTACACCTTC
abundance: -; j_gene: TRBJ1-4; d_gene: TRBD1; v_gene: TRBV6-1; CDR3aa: CASGLTGGDEKLFF; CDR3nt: TGTGCCAGCGGGCTGACAGGGGGCGATGAAAAACTGTTTTTT
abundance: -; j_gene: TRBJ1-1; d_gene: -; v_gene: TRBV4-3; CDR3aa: CASSQDLTGFRTEAFF; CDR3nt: TGCGCCAGCAGCCAAGATCTAACCGGGTTTCGCACTGAAGCTTTCTTT
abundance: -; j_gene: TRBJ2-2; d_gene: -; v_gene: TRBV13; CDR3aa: CASSLRGQNTGELFF; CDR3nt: TGTGCCAGCAGCTTAAGGGGCCAGAACACCGGGGAGCTGTTTTTT
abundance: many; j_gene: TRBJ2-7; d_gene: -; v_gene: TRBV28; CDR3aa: CASSPSHEQYF; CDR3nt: TGTGCCAGCAGCCCCTCCCACGAGCAGTACTTC
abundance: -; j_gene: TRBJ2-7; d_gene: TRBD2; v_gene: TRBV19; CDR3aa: CASSMGTSGAYEQYF; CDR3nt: TGTGCCAGTAGTATGGGGACTAGCGGAGCCTACGAGCAGTACTTC
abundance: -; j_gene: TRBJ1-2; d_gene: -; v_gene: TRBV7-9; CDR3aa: CASSPSATGVGGYTF; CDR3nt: TGTGCCAGCAGCCCCTCCGCCACAGGTGTGGGTGGCTACACCTTC
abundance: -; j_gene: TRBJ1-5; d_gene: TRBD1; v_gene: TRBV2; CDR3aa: CASSRGPGTGDQPQHF; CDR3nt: TGTGCCAGCAGTAGGGGACCCGGGACAGGGGATCAGCCCCAGCATTTT
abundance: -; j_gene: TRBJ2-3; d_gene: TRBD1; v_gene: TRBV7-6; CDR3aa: CASSHRQGSDTQYF; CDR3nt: TGTGCCAGCAGCCACCGACAGGGTTCAGATACGCAGTATTTT
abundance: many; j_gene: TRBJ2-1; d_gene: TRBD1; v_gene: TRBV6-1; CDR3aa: CASGQDRGYNEQFF; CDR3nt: TGTGCCAGTGGTCAGGACAGGGGCTACAATGAGCAGTTCTTC
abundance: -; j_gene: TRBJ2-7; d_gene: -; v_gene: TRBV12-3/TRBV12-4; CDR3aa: CASSPRAGALVREQYF; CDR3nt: TGTGCCAGCAGCCCGAGAGCAGGGGCCCTCGTTCGGGAGCAGTACTTC
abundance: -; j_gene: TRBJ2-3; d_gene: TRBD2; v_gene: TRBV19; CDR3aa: CASSTLGGADTQYF; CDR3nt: TGTGCCAGTTCTACCCTGGGGGGGGCAGATACGCAGTATTTT
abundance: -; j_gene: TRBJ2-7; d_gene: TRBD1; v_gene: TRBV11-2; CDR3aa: CASRRLGQNQKQYF; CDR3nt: TGTGCCAGCAGACGGTTGGGACAGAACCAAAAGCAGTACTTC
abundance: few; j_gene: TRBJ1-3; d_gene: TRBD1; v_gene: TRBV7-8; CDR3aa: CASSPTGPTGNTIYF; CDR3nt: TGTGCCAGCAGCCCGACAGGGCCAACTGGAAACACCATATATTTT
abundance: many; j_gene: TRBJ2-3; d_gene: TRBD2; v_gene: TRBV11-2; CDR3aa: CASSLPSGVYTQYF; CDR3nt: TGTGCCAGCAGCTTGCCTAGCGGGGTTTATACGCAGTATTTT
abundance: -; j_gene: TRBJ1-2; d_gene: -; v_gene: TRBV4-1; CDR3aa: CASSQDGRTGYTF; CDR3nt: TGCGCCAGCAGCCAAGATGGCCGGACTGGCTACACCTTC
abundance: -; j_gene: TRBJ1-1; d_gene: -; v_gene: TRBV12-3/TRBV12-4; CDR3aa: CASSLATAAEAFF; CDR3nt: TGTGCCAGCAGTTTAGCCACAGCGGCTGAGGCTTTCTTT
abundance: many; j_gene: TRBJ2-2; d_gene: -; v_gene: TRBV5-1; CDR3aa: CASTRDANTGELFF; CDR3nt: TGCGCCAGCACCCGGGACGCGAACACCGGGGAGCTGTTTTTT
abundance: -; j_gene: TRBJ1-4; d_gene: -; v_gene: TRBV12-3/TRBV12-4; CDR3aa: CASRSWTDEKLFF; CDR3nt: TGTGCCAGCAGATCCTGGACCGATGAAAAACTGTTTTTT
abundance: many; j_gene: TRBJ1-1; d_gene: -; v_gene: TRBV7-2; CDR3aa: CASSLSADTEAFF; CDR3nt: TGTGCCAGCAGCTTATCCGCGGACACTGAAGCTTTCTTT
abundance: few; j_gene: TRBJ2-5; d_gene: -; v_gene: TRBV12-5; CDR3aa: CASGFLSGAETQYF; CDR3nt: TGTGCTAGTGGTTTCTTGTCAGGGGCGGAGACCCAGTACTTC
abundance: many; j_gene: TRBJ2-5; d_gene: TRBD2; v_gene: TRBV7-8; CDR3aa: CASGLAAQYF; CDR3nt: TGTGCCAGCGGACTAGCGGCCCAGTACTTC
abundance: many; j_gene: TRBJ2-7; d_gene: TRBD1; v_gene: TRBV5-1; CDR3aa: CASSFTGQGAIEQYF; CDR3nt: TGCGCCAGCAGCTTTACGGGACAGGGGGCTATCGAGCAGTACTTC